These T cell receptor beta chains were read from a single sample in a study of vaccination and CD4 T cells after COVID-19. TCRdb recomputed calls from the PCR reads with MiXCR, one row per CDR3 protein. The sample holds around 20,000 distinct CDR3 sequences, 35% to 50% seen once. These receptors have no identified antigens. The material was CD4+ T cells from blood, cultured in vitro, obtained after SARS-CoV-2 vaccination. Receptors were obtained from a human donor who had recovered from COVID-19. Each CDR3 is given with its conserved first and last residue. D genes are given only for firm matches. Size is stated for part of the rows, as once, few or many counts, or as a class when the clone is expanded.

>TRBV11-2|TRBJ1-1|-|-
CASSFGPSDEAFF
TGTGCCAGCAGCTTCGGTCCGAGCGACGAAGCTTTCTTT
>TRBV20-1|TRBJ2-7|-|-
CSASRVSLNEQYF
TGCAGTGCTAGTAGGGTCAGTCTCAACGAGCAGTACTTC
>TRBV19|TRBJ1-1|-|-
CASSPNRLNTEAFF
TGTGCCAGTAGCCCCAACCGTTTGAACACTGAAGCTTTCTTT
>TRBV2|TRBJ2-2|-|-
CASSELSPITGELFF
TGTGCCAGCAGTGAATTATCCCCCATAACCGGGGAGCTGTTTTTT
>TRBV19|TRBJ1-6|TRBD1|-
CASTQGQGNSPLHF
TGTGCCAGTACCCAGGGACAGGGGAATTCACCCCTCCACTTT
>TRBV5-1|TRBJ1-1|-|-
CASSLAGIGNTEAFF
TGCGCCAGCAGCTTGGCCGGCATAGGAAACACTGAAGCTTTCTTT
>TRBV6-2/TRBV6-3|TRBJ1-2|TRBD1|-
CASSSPGGTDYGYTF
TGTGCCAGCAGTAGCCCAGGGGGAACGGACTATGGCTACACCTTC
>TRBV7-3|TRBJ1-1|-|-
CASSFDVSAGAEAFF
TGTGCCAGCAGCTTTGATGTGAGCGCCGGCGCTGAAGCTTTCTTT
>TRBV7-8|TRBJ1-2|-|-
CASSSTSGEGYTF
TGTGCCAGCAGCTCTACGTCAGGGGAAGGCTACACCTTC
>TRBV7-9|TRBJ1-6|TRBD1|medium-sized
CASSLGGGQSSPLHF
TGTGCCAGCAGCTTAGGGGGGGGACAGTCATCACCCCTCCACTTT
>TRBV20-1|TRBJ1-5|-|-
CSAGQQPQHF
TGCAGTGCTGGCCAGCAGCCCCAGCATTTT
>TRBV27|TRBJ2-7|TRBD1|few
CASSPRQGGSYEQYF
TGTGCCAGCAGCCCTCGACAGGGGGGGTCCTACGAGCAGTACTTC
>TRBV19|TRBJ1-5|-|few
CASSIQTYSNQPQHF
TGTGCCAGTAGTATTCAGACCTATAGCAATCAGCCCCAGCATTTT
>TRBV6-1|TRBJ1-1|-|-
CASIAGREDTEAFF
TGTGCCAGCATCGCTGGGAGAGAGGACACTGAAGCTTTCTTT
>TRBV6-5|TRBJ1-1|-|few
CASSYEGRTEAFF
TGTGCCAGCAGTTACGAGGGGAGGACTGAAGCTTTCTTT
>TRBV20-1|TRBJ1-1|-|few
CSAGPDGHTEAFF
TGCAGTGCGGGACCGGACGGTCACACTGAAGCTTTCTTT
>TRBV7-2|TRBJ2-7|-|-
CASSQKTATYEQYF
TGTGCCAGCAGTCAAAAGACTGCTACCTACGAGCAGTACTTC
>TRBV11-3|TRBJ2-7|TRBD1|-
CASSLDHRGPFGEQYF
TGTGCCAGCAGCTTAGACCACAGGGGTCCTTTCGGCGAGCAGTACTTC
>TRBV20-1|TRBJ2-5|TRBD2|few
CSARDTSGGAETQYF
TGCAGTGCTAGAGATACTAGCGGGGGGGCCGAGACCCAGTACTTC
>TRBV5-1|TRBJ2-5|TRBD2|-
CASSLGGTREETQYF
TGCGCCAGCAGCTTGGGGGGGACTAGAGAAGAGACCCAGTACTTC
>TRBV28|TRBJ1-5|-|-
CASSGWTNSNQPQHF
TGTGCCAGCAGCGGATGGACGAATAGCAATCAGCCCCAGCATTTT
>TRBV19|TRBJ2-7|-|once
CASSPYTVGGSYEQYF
TGTGCCAGTAGTCCCTACACCGTAGGGGGCTCCTACGAGCAGTACTTC
>TRBV6-5|TRBJ1-6|-|few
CASSYSSGEPLHF
TGTGCCAGCAGTTACTCATCGGGGGAACCCCTCCACTTT
>TRBV7-2|TRBJ1-5|-|-
CASSYAGDQPQHF
TGTGCCAGCAGCTACGCAGGGGATCAGCCCCAGCATTTT
>TRBV6-1|TRBJ1-5|-|few
CASSRSQGFQPQHF
TGTGCCAGCAGTCGGTCGCAGGGGTTTCAGCCCCAGCATTTT
>TRBV20-1|TRBJ2-1|TRBD2|few
CSTPPGRGGSYNEQFF
TGCAGTACTCCACCGGGGCGGGGGGGCTCCTACAATGAGCAGTTCTTC
>TRBV19|TRBJ1-5|-|-
CASSKMGGPHQPQHF
TGTGCCAGTAGCAAAATGGGAGGTCCCCATCAGCCCCAGCATTTT
>TRBV5-4|TRBJ2-6|-|few
CASSLELRISGANVLTF
TGTGCCAGCAGCTTGGAGCTCCGGATCTCTGGGGCCAACGTCCTGACTTTC
>TRBV6-1|TRBJ1-5|-|-
CASSDSQYQPQHF
TGTGCCAGCAGTGATTCTCAGTATCAGCCCCAGCATTTT
>TRBV20-1|TRBJ1-2|TRBD1|-
CSAPTTGGSGGYTF
TGCAGTGCGCCAACCACAGGGGGCAGTGGTGGCTACACCTTC
>TRBV28|TRBJ2-5|-|-
CASSPMVGVETQYF
TGTGCCAGCAGCCCAATGGTTGGGGTGGAGACCCAGTACTTC
>TRBV30|TRBJ1-5|-|once
CAWSVAANQPQHF
TGTGCCTGGAGTGTTGCAGCCAATCAGCCCCAGCATTTT
>TRBV7-9|TRBJ1-5|-|-
CASSLEGDWPQHF
TGTGCCAGCAGCTTAGAAGGGGATTGGCCCCAGCATTTT
>TRBV6-4|TRBJ2-2|TRBD2|once
CASKLAGEAGELFF
TGTGCCAGCAAACTAGCGGGAGAAGCCGGGGAGCTGTTTTTT
>TRBV20-1|TRBJ2-7|-|few
CSASRNVGAYEQYF
TGCAGTGCTAGCCGTAACGTAGGGGCCTACGAGCAGTACTTC
>TRBV2|TRBJ1-2|-|few
CASRSTNYGYTF
TGTGCCAGCAGGAGCACCAACTATGGCTACACCTTC
>TRBV19|TRBJ2-5|-|few
CASSLRQRGTQYF
TGTGCCAGTAGTCTTCGGCAGCGAGGGACCCAGTACTTC